This T cell receptor beta chain was found in a study of OX40 agonist ivuxolimab in advanced cancers. Study in general: It was permissible to have had prior anti-PD-1, anti-PD-L1 or anti-CTLA-4 therapy, and less than 45% had some.

CDR1 is LNHDA and CDR2 is SQIVND in the germline V gene (reference sequence). Trimming stripped 2 bases from V and 8 bases from J, with 21 bases between. This CDR3 contains 17 residues. Method: immunoSEQ multiplex PCR; TCRdb's copy keeps in-frame clones and lacks some. The sample consists of 80,000 to 100,000 clones, about 86% of them appearing once. The TCR comes from an adult with an advanced solid tumor such as melanoma, head and neck, liver or kidney cancer. Source: CD4+ or CD8+ T cells sorted from blood, taken in a trial of the OX40 agonist ivuxolimab. V gene TRBV19 combines with J gene TRBJ2-2; D call uncertain. This CDR3 is CASSIFPLGSQRGELFF. The CDR3 bases are TGTGCCAGTAGTATATTCCCGCTTGGATCACAGAGGGGGGAGCTGTTTTTT.